These 23 T cell receptor beta chains were all obtained from the same sample, sequenced in a study of blood T cell repertoires in COVID-19. Produced via immunoSEQ multiplex PCR; TCRdb's table is partial and in-frame only. The sample comprises roughly 220,000 clones, around 86% of which are singletons, and approximately 8% rests with the top ten. Sequencing was carried out using peripheral blood. These receptors were collected from an elderly woman with COVID-19, enrolled during active disease.

This chain links TRBV10-1 with TRBJ2-5; 7 nucleotides line up with TRBD2. CDR1 WNHNN and CDR2 SYGVQD come from the germline V gene (reference sequence). V was clipped by 4 bases and J by 2 bases; unmatched bases: 4. The CDR3 runs 14 residues. The CDR3 reads CASSASRGQETQYF. CDR3 coding DNA: TGCGCCAGCAGTGCCTCGCGGGGGCAAGAGACCCAGTACTTC.

The CDR3 spells CASSLGPEGHYEQYF. The CDR3 DNA reads TGTGCCAGTAGCTTAGGGCCCGAGGGTCACTACGAGCAGTACTTC. The chain recombines TRBV6-5 with TRBJ2-7; a possible D gene is TRBD2 (5 bases). Trimming removed 9 bases from V and 3 bases from J, with 21 bases in between. The CDR3 is 15 residues long. The germline V gene has CDR1 MNHEY and CDR2 SVGAGI.

V usage is TRBV7-2 and J usage is TRBJ2-2; 9 bases align to TRBD2. CDR3 length: 16 amino acids. V lost 6 bases, J lost 4 bases, and 9 bases stayed unmatched. CDR1 SGHTA and CDR2 FQGNSA come from the germline V gene. The chain's CDR3 is CASRYPGLAFTGELFF. The DNA of the CDR3 is TGTGCCAGCAGATACCCGGGACTAGCTTTCACCGGGGAGCTGTTTTTT.

The chain links TRBV28 to TRBJ1-5; tentatively, D is TRBD1 (6 bases). The length of the CDR3 is 15 residues. The V gene lost 1 base and the J gene lost 2 bases, with 9 bases spanning the gap. The germline gives CDR1 MDHEN, CDR2 SYDVKM. The CDR3 loop reads CASSLSYRGNQPQHF. CDR3 DNA: TGTGCCAGCAGTTTATCCTACAGGGGCAATCAGCCCCAGCATTTT.

V and J are TRBV24-1 and TRBJ1-2; D might be TRBD1 (5 bases). Trimming took off 4 bases at V and 8 bases at J, with 10 bases between the two ends. The CDR3 has 12 residues. CDR1 and CDR2 from the germline V gene are KGHDR and SFDVKD. CDR3 nucleotide sequence: TGTGCCACCAGTGAAGGGGTTCGGGGCTACACCTTC. Translating gives CATSEGVRGYTF.

V gene TRBV19 combines with J gene TRBJ2-5; 10 nucleotides agree with TRBD2. V shed 5 bases and J 3 bases; nucleotides not matched to a gene: 6. CDR3 length equals 15 residues. Germline V lookup: CDR1 LNHDA, CDR2 SQIVND (reference sequence). CDR3 in DNA: TGTGCCAGTAGTGTCTCTAGCGGGGGTAAAGAGACCCAGTACTTC. This codes for CASSVSSGGKETQYF.

This sequence joins TRBV6-2 or TRBV6-3 and TRBJ1-2; the D is unclear. Trimming shortened V by 5 bases and J by 5 bases, and 9 bases separated the two germline ends. Germline CDR1 MNHEY, CDR2 SVGEGT. The CDR3 spans 12 residues. This CDR3 reads CASSISQYGYTF. CDR3 DNA sequence: TGTGCCAGCAGTATCTCTCAGTATGGCTACACCTTC.

V and J are TRBV7-6 and TRBJ2-5; 12 nucleotides line up with TRBD2. The germline V gene has CDR1 SGHVS and CDR2 FNYEAQ. J lost 5 bases, V lost 8 bases, and 9 bases had no gene match. The CDR3 spans 15 residues. CDR3 DNA: TGTGCCAGCTGCCTAGCGGGGGGGCTTCGGGAGACCCAGTACTTC. This codes for CASCLAGGLRETQYF.

The chain carries TRBV5-4 and TRBJ1-1; weak D call: TRBD1 (6 bases). V lost 6 bases to trimming and J lost 4 bases, with 25 bases between them. This CDR3 spans 17 amino acids. The germline V gene has CDR1 SGHNT and CDR2 YYREEE (reference sequence). Here the CDR3 DNA reads TGTGCCAGCAACCTGGGTGGGGGGGCCCTCAGGGGCACTGAAGCTTTCTTT. This gives the protein CASNLGGGALRGTEAFF. Filled out from reference TRBV5-4 and TRBJ1-1, the complete variable domain reads ETGVTQSPTHLIKTRGQQVTLRCSSQSGHNTVSWYQQALGQGPQFIFQYYREEENGRGNFPPRFSGLQFPNYSSELNVNALELDDSALYLCASNLGGGALRGTEAFFGQGTRLTVV.

This clone appeared once. The rearrangement joins TRBV2 to TRBJ2-5; 10 nucleotides align to TRBD2. Germline assignment: CDR1 SNHLY and CDR2 FYNNEI. V was clipped by 4 bases and J by 7 bases; unmatched bases: 0. There are 12 residues in the CDR3. For the CDR3, the DNA is TGTGCCAGCAGTGCTAGCGGGAGGACCCAGTACTTC. As protein: CASSASGRTQYF.

The chain links TRBV2 to TRBJ2-1; the match to TRBD2 covers 11 bases. Looked up from germline, CDR1 is SNHLY and CDR2 is FYNNEI. The J segment lost 6 bases and the V segment lost 7 bases, leaving 8 bases of the junction unmatched. The CDR3 runs 15 residues. This CDR3 reads CASIMQGLAVNEQFF. In DNA form, the CDR3 reads TGTGCCAGCATCATGCAGGGACTAGCGGTCAATGAGCAGTTCTTC.

The genes are TRBV27 and TRBJ2-1, with 7 positions matching TRBD2. Germline CDR1 MNHEY, CDR2 SMNVEV (reference sequence). The CDR3 runs 16 residues. V shed 5 bases, J shed 4 bases, and the junction held 11 bases outside the gene matches. The CDR3 loop is CASSLRWGRDYNEQFF. Here the CDR3 DNA reads TGTGCCAGCAGTCTCCGATGGGGGAGGGATTACAATGAGCAGTTCTTC.

V and J are TRBV3-1 (or the pseudogene TRBV3-2) and TRBJ2-5; perhaps TRBD2 as D (6 bases). Germline CDR1 and CDR2: LGHDT and YNNKEL (reference sequence). V was clipped by 6 bases and J by 4 bases, with 18 bases between them. The CDR3 is 15 amino acids. In DNA form, the CDR3 reads TGTGCCAGCAGGCCCGCGGGAAGGAGGCCAGAGACCCAGTACTTC. This codes for CASRPAGRRPETQYF.

The chain uses TRBV4-3 and TRBJ1-3, with 9 nucleotides matching TRBD1. Germline CDR1 LGHNA, CDR2 YSLEER. The trim removed 1 base at V and 4 bases at J, leaving 2 bases unmatched. This CDR3 contains 15 residues. The CDR3 reads CASSQVDRGGNTIYF. CDR3 DNA: TGCGCCAGCAGCCAAGTGGACAGGGGCGGAAACACCATATATTTT.

The rearrangement links TRBV6-9 to TRBJ1-5, with D possibly matching TRBD1 (6 bases). Germline assignment: CDR1 MNHGY and CDR2 SVAAGI. V lost 8 bases to trimming and J lost 4 bases, with 15 bases between them. This CDR3 spans 14 amino acids. The CDR3 coding sequence is TGTGCCAGCCTCCCCCAGGGGCAAAATCAGCCCCAGCATTTT. As protein: CASLPQGQNQPQHF.

The chain is built from TRBV6-5 and TRBJ1-3; possible D gene TRBD1, 5 bases. Germline CDR1 MNHEY, CDR2 SVGAGI. Trimming cost V 2 bases and J 4 bases, with 9 bases left between them. The CDR3 has 14 residues. CDR3 amino acids: CASSYQGGGNTIYF. The CDR3 DNA reads as TGTGCCAGCAGTTACCAGGGAGGGGGAAACACCATATATTTT.

This chain links TRBV18 with TRBJ2-1; 9 positions agree with TRBD2. CDR1 is KGHSH, CDR2 LQKENI, per germline. Trimming removed 3 bases from V and 7 bases from J; junction bases left unmatched: 7. This CDR3 is 15 amino acids long. DNA for the CDR3: TGTGCCAGCTCACCCGCGACTAGCGGTTTGAATGAGCAGTTCTTC. Translating it yields CASSPATSGLNEQFF.

This chain links TRBV7-3 with TRBJ2-2; TRBD2 matches 10 bases. CDR1 is SGHTA and CDR2 is FQGTGA in the germline V gene. Trimming at V came to 6 bases and at J to 5 bases, leaving 0 bases not matched to a gene. The CDR3 length is 13 residues. CDR3 sequence: CASRLAGTGELFF. CDR3 coding DNA: TGTGCCAGCAGACTAGCGGGAACCGGGGAGCTGTTTTTT.

V gene TRBV5-1 combines with J gene TRBJ2-1; 7 positions agree with TRBD2. CDR1 is SGHRS, CDR2 YFSETQ, per germline. The length of the CDR3 is 15 residues. Trimming cost V 3 bases and J 5 bases; bases outside gene matches: 8. The CDR3 spells CASSSERGSHNEQFF. Here the CDR3 DNA reads TGCGCCAGCAGCTCCGAGCGGGGTTCACACAATGAGCAGTTCTTC.

This sequence joins TRBV19 and TRBJ2-3; D gene unclear. The V and J ends lost 2 bases and 2 bases respectively, with 8 bases between them. CDR1 LNHDA and CDR2 SQIVND come from the germline V gene (reference sequence). This CDR3 is 14 amino acids long. The CDR3 sequence is CASSIRVYTDTQYF. The CDR3 coding sequence is TGTGCCAGTAGTATACGGGTTTACACAGATACGCAGTATTTT.

In its sample, this clone was seen once. The chain carries TRBV18 and TRBJ2-2, with a weak D call TRBD1 (5 bases). Germline V gives CDR1 KGHSH, CDR2 LQKENI. The CDR3 totals 15 residues. V was clipped by 8 bases and J by 0 bases, with 13 bases between them. The CDR3 region is CASRFGRANTGELFF. CDR3 DNA sequence: TGTGCCAGCCGGTTCGGCAGGGCGAACACCGGGGAGCTGTTTTTT.

A few counts support this clone. The rearrangement joins TRBV5-4 to TRBJ1-2; no reliable D call. V lost 0 bases, J lost 2 bases, and 14 bases lay in between. The CDR3 consists of 16 residues. Germline assignment: CDR1 SGHNT and CDR2 YYREEE (reference sequence). In DNA form, the CDR3 reads TGTGCCAGCAGCTTGGAAGGCGGCTTAATGAACTATGGCTACACCTTC. Residues: CASSLEGGLMNYGYTF.

V gene TRBV7-9 combines with J gene TRBJ2-7, with 7 nucleotides matching TRBD2. V lost 5 bases and J lost 6; bases outside the gene matches: 10. Germline-derived CDR1 and CDR2 are SEHNR and FQNEAQ (reference sequence). The CDR3 has 14 amino acids. The CDR3 sequence: CASSPHGGSLEQYF. The CDR3 DNA reads as TGTGCCAGCAGCCCCCACGGCGGGAGTCTCGAGCAGTACTTC.